This T cell receptor beta chain stems from a study of cytotoxic CD8 clonotypes in ibrutinib-treated CLL. In the case of this clone: The target antigen is unknown.

Study-level findings and limits: Patients had baseline clonality above age-matched healthy donors, and this clonality moved with circulating CD8+ T-cell counts.

This CDR3 has 15 residues. Germline loops: CDR1 LNHDA, CDR2 SQIVND (reference sequence). Between the trimmed V and J ends, which lost 5 bases and 1 base, there was a span of 14 bases. This table comes from immunoSEQ multiplex PCR, and its TCRdb copy is limited to in-frame clones, with some not included. Seen here are 65,000 to 95,000 clones, 86% observed once, and the top ten hold about 5.8%. Extraction of approximately 2 micrograms of genomic DNA from cryopreserved PBMCs supplied material for TCR beta libraries. The clonotype comes from a human donor with chronic lymphocytic leukemia. The specimen was PBMCs, collected before ibrutinib treatment. The chain carries TRBV19 and TRBJ2-5, with D perhaps assigned TRBD1 or TRBD2 (5 bases each). The CDR3 bases are TGTGCCAGTAGTCCCAGATTAGGGACCCAAGAGACCCAGTACTTC. It specifies CASSPRLGTQETQYF.